One sample yielded the 32 T cell receptor beta chains listed below, sequenced in a study of T cell changes during pregnancy in multiple sclerosis. Assay used: immunoSEQ multiplex PCR; TCRdb lists only in-frame clones, some missing. The sample contains some 51,000 clones, 85% to 95% of which appear only once. The sample here was CD8+ T cells from peripheral blood mononuclear cells, taken in the first trimester of pregnancy. Receptors originate from a female donor with multiple sclerosis, enrolled in a pregnancy study.

The gene calls are TRBV10-2 and TRBJ1-1; a possible D gene is TRBD1 (5 bases). The CDR3 covers 16 residues. Deletions cut 6 bases from V and 3 bases from J, with 20 bases between. In germline, CDR1 is WSHSY, CDR2 SAAADI. Here the CDR3 DNA reads TGCGCCAGCAGAGGGGCCCTCCGGGTTGAGGACACTGAAGCTTTCTTT. Protein product: CASRGALRVEDTEAFF.

The genes are TRBV27 and TRBJ2-1; 13 bases map to TRBD2. V shed 4 bases, J shed 8 bases, and the junction held 14 bases outside the gene matches. Germline V gene data show CDR1 as MNHEY and CDR2 as SMNVEV (reference sequence). The CDR3 length is 18 residues. The DNA of the CDR3 is TGTGCCAGCAGTTCCTCCTTAGGGACTAGCGGGGCCTGGGATGAGCAGTTCTTC. Its protein is CASSSSLGTSGAWDEQFF.

The chain couples TRBV4-1 to TRBJ1-1, with D possibly TRBD1 on 5 matching bases. The V gene's germline CDR1 is MGHRA and CDR2 YSYEKL. The ends were cut back, 1 base at V and 4 bases at J, with 10 bases in the middle. This CDR3 has 14 residues. The chain's CDR3 is CASSQGAGRTEAFF. CDR3 DNA: TGCGCCAGCAGCCAAGGGGCAGGGCGCACTGAAGCTTTCTTT.

In nucleotides, the CDR3 is TGTGCCAGCACTCCAGGTCTGAACACCGGGGAGCTGTTTTTT. As protein: CASTPGLNTGELFF. The V and J genes are TRBV27 and TRBJ2-2; the D is unclear. The CDR3 extends over 14 amino acids. CDR1 is MNHEY, CDR2 SMNVEV, per germline (reference sequence). V was shortened by 7 bases and J by 1 base, with 10 bases between the two germline ends.

The chain recombines TRBV7-8 with TRBJ2-1; unclear D gene. Germline loops: CDR1 SGHVS, CDR2 FQNEAQ. The V and J ends lost 1 base and 0 bases respectively, with 10 bases between them. CDR3 length: 16 amino acids. The CDR3 DNA reads TGTGCCAGCAGCTTAGGAGGCTCGAGCTCCTACAATGAGCAGTTCTTC. It encodes CASSLGGSSSYNEQFF.

Turning to this clone: A read error may produce the germline difference seen at one junction end. The chain combines TRBV5-5 with TRBJ2-2; 10 positions agree with TRBD1. This CDR3 spans 15 amino acids. CDR1 is SGHKS, CDR2 YYEKEE, per germline (reference sequence). The CDR3 nucleotides are TGTGCCAGCAGCGCGGGACAGGGGAACGCCGGGGAGCTGTTTTTT. Translated, it gives CASSAGQGNAGELFF.

This clone was counted only a few times. This sequence joins TRBV27 and TRBJ1-6, with a weak D call TRBD1 (6 bases). This CDR3 is built from 14 residues. Germline V CDR1 and CDR2: MNHEY, SMNVEV (reference sequence). Trimming shortened V by 6 bases and J by 10 bases, and 16 bases separated the two germline ends. In DNA, the CDR3 is TGTGCCAGCAGCCCCGGGACAACTTCCTCACCCCTCCACTTT. Amino acid sequence: CASSPGTTSSPLHF.

This clone was found once. The J gene is TRBJ1-6, the V gene TRBV4-2, with a possible D match to TRBD1 (6 bases). Per germline, CDR1 LGHNA and CDR2 YNFKEQ. Trimming pared 0 bases from V and 3 bases from J, leaving 12 bases between. CDR3 size: 17 residues. The CDR3 region is CASSQEGGQIYNSPLHF. DNA for the CDR3: TGTGCCAGCAGCCAAGAAGGCGGACAGATCTATAATTCACCCCTCCACTTT.

The chain joins TRBV19 to TRBJ2-7; 12 bases agree with TRBD2. J was trimmed by 7 bases and V by 9 bases; bases with no gene match: 7. From germline, CDR1 is LNHDA and CDR2 SQIVND (reference sequence). The CDR3 contains 13 residues. This CDR3 is CASRLAGDREQYF. The CDR3 DNA is TGTGCCAGCCGACTAGCGGGAGACCGGGAGCAGTACTTC.

The chain carries TRBV7-3 and TRBJ2-1; 7 nucleotides agree with TRBD2. V gave up 1 base and J gave up 2 bases; unmatched junction bases: 5. Germline CDR1 SGHTA, CDR2 FQGTGA. This CDR3 is built from 16 residues. The CDR3 here is CASSLNPGGPYNEQFF. In DNA form, the CDR3 reads TGTGCCAGCAGCTTAAATCCGGGGGGACCCTACAATGAGCAGTTCTTC.

By frequency in the sample, this clone is medium-sized. The chain employs TRBV5-4 and TRBJ2-2; D call uncertain. From germline, CDR1 is SGHNT and CDR2 YYREEE (reference sequence). The CDR3 extends over 13 amino acids. The V and J ends lost 0 bases and 6 bases respectively, with 6 bases between them. CDR3 coding DNA: TGTGCCAGCAGCTTGGCCTCGGCCGGGGAGCTGTTTTTT. As protein: CASSLASAGELFF.

V gene TRBV19 combines with J gene TRBJ2-1; 7 bases align to TRBD2. Germline V gene sequence: CDR1 LNHDA, CDR2 SQIVND (reference sequence). Trimming at V came to 3 bases and at J to 4 bases, leaving 6 bases not matched to a gene. The CDR3 sequence is 15 residues long. CDR3 nucleotides: TGTGCCAGTAGTATCTCCGGGGGGAGGTACAATGAGCAGTTCTTC. It yields the protein CASSISGGRYNEQFF.

The CDR3 here is CASTTDSIEAFF. The CDR3, as DNA: TGTGCCAGCACCACGGACAGCATTGAAGCTTTCTTT. This chain joins TRBV13 and TRBJ1-1, with a weak D call TRBD1 (6 bases). Trimming cost V 7 bases and J 7 bases, with 13 bases left between them. In germline, CDR1 is PRHDT, CDR2 FYEKMQ (reference sequence). The CDR3 runs 12 residues.

The chain uses TRBV18 and TRBJ2-1; 9 bases fit TRBD2. V shed 3 bases, J shed 8 bases, and the junction held 14 bases outside the gene matches. Germline V CDR1 and CDR2: KGHSH, LQKENI. This CDR3 is built from 17 residues. This chain's CDR3 is CASSPRPGEREAHEQFF. CDR3 DNA sequence: TGTGCCAGCTCACCCCGACCCGGGGAGCGGGAGGCCCATGAGCAGTTCTTC. The full variable domain, rest sourced from reference TRBV18 and TRBJ2-1, is NAGVMQNPRHLVRRRGQEARLRCSPMKGHSHVYWYRQLPEEGLKFMVYLQKENIIDESGMPKERFSAEFPKEGPSILRIQQVVRGDSAAYFCASSPRPGEREAHEQFFGPGTRLTVL.

The chain carries TRBV9 and TRBJ2-7; D possibly corresponds to TRBD1 (5 bases). Trimming shortened V by 0 bases and J by 2 bases, and 15 bases separated the two germline ends. The CDR3 runs to 16 residues. CDR1 is SGDLS, CDR2 YYNGEE, per germline. The CDR3 DNA reads TGTGCCAGCAGCGTAGTGGCCGCGACAGTACCCTACGAGCAGTACTTC. Translating gives CASSVVAATVPYEQYF.

The chain carries TRBV28 and TRBJ2-1; D is perhaps TRBD2 (6 bases). CDR1 and CDR2 from the germline V gene are MDHEN and SYDVKM. V lost 4 bases to trimming and J lost 7 bases, with 11 bases between them. The CDR3 is 13 amino acids. The CDR3 protein is CASSSGRTNEQFF. DNA for the CDR3: TGTGCCAGCAGTTCCGGGAGAACGAATGAGCAGTTCTTC.

The V gene is TRBV5-1, the J gene TRBJ2-5; D may be TRBD1 (6 bases). Trimming left V 5 bases short and J 1 base short, with 18 bases between. The CDR3 totals 16 residues. Germline CDR1 and CDR2: SGHRS and YFSETQ. The CDR3 DNA reads as TGCGCCAGCAGGCTACAGGGCCTTCAATTCCAAGAGACCCAGTACTTC. Protein product: CASRLQGLQFQETQYF.

V gene TRBV7-9 combines with J gene TRBJ2-1; 10 bases fit TRBD1. Germline V lookup: CDR1 SEHNR, CDR2 FQNEAQ (reference sequence). The CDR3 consists of 16 residues. After removal of 5 bases from V and 6 bases from J, the junction contained 10 bases not matched to a gene. CDR3 protein: CASSRDRGRERNEQFF. CDR3 bases: TGTGCCAGCAGCCGGGACAGGGGCCGGGAACGCAATGAGCAGTTCTTC.

This rearrangement joins TRBV5-1 to TRBJ2-7; 10 bases line up with TRBD2. V trimming: 2 bases; J trimming: 6 bases; junction bases outside the gene matches: 11. The CDR3 loop spans 16 amino acids. Germline V CDR1 and CDR2: SGHRS, YFSETQ. CDR3 sequence reads: CASSFRTSGALGEQYF. For the CDR3, the DNA is TGCGCCAGCAGCTTTCGGACTAGCGGCGCTCTAGGCGAGCAGTACTTC.

This chain joins TRBV2 and TRBJ1-3; no firm D call. V gave up 2 bases and J gave up 2 bases, with 7 bases separating them. The CDR3 spans 14 residues. Per the germline V gene, CDR1 is SNHLY and CDR2 is FYNNEI. The DNA for the CDR3 is TGTGCCAGCAGTGAATACTCGGCTGGAAACACCATATATTTT. Protein: CASSEYSAGNTIYF.

The CDR3 DNA sequence: TGTGCCAGCAGGTCGCCGGGACTAGCGGGGGTTTGGGACACCGGGGAGCTGTTTTTT. It yields the protein CASRSPGLAGVWDTGELFF. The chain is built from TRBV7-7 and TRBJ2-2; 14 bases are shared with TRBD2. Germline assignment: CDR1 SSHAT and CDR2 FNYEAQ (reference sequence). The CDR3 runs to 19 residues. After removal of 6 bases from V and 3 bases from J, the junction contained 12 bases not matched to a gene.

V is TRBV7-9 and J is TRBJ2-1, with D uncertain. V lost 11 bases and J lost 9, with 14 bases in between. Looked up from germline, CDR1 is SEHNR and CDR2 is FQNEAQ (reference sequence). CDR3 length: 11 residues. CDR3 region: CALKHGVEQFF. CDR3 nucleotide sequence: TGTGCCCTAAAGCATGGAGTTGAGCAGTTCTTC.

This clone is a singleton in its sample. This chain links TRBV7-9 with TRBJ2-1; TRBD1 agrees at 10 bases. In germline, CDR1 is SEHNR, CDR2 FQNEAQ (reference sequence). The CDR3 totals 16 residues. Trimming cost V 4 bases and J 5 bases; bases outside gene matches: 8. The CDR3 sequence: CASSSQTGGDNNEQFF. The CDR3 coding sequence is TGTGCCAGCAGCTCCCAGACAGGGGGCGACAACAATGAGCAGTTCTTC.

This chain links TRBV5-1 with TRBJ1-2; no definite D call. Trimming shortened V by 5 bases and J by 0 bases, and 14 bases separated the two germline ends. The germline V gene encodes CDR1 SGHRS and CDR2 YFSETQ. CDR3 length: 15 amino acids. The CDR3 coding sequence is TGCGCCAGCAGACCCTCGGGAGGTACTAACTATGGCTACACCTTC. Encoded protein: CASRPSGGTNYGYTF.

The chain employs TRBV10-1 and TRBJ2-1; the D gene is possibly TRBD2 (6 bases). The CDR3 extends over 17 amino acids. The V end lost 5 bases, the J end lost 5 bases, and 22 bases lay between the germline ends. Germline V CDR1 and CDR2: WNHNN, SYGVQD (reference sequence). The CDR3 DNA reads TGCGCCAGCAGTTCGCGGGACCACCTATATGTTGACAATGAGCAGTTCTTC. It translates to CASSSRDHLYVDNEQFF.

This chain uses TRBV10-3 with TRBJ1-2; 8 nucleotides line up with TRBD1. Germline trimming cut 2 bases from V and 4 bases from J; bases unmatched to any gene: 6. From germline, CDR1 is ENHRY and CDR2 SYGVKD. The CDR3 covers 15 residues. CDR3 residues: CAISEQDRDLYGYTF. CDR3 DNA sequence: TGTGCCATCAGTGAGCAGGACAGGGACCTCTATGGCTACACCTTC.

The chain has TRBV2 and TRBJ2-2; D call uncertain. In germline, CDR1 is SNHLY, CDR2 FYNNEI. Trimming pared 11 bases from V and 1 base from J, leaving 11 bases between. The CDR3 runs to 13 residues. This chain's CDR3 is CAVDRVNTGELFF. The DNA of the CDR3 is TGTGCCGTAGATCGGGTGAACACCGGGGAGCTGTTTTTT.

The rearrangement uses TRBV7-9 and TRBJ2-3; 7 bases match TRBD1. Germline values: CDR1 SEHNR, CDR2 FQNEAQ (reference sequence). This CDR3 contains 15 residues. After removal of 5 bases from V and 6 bases from J, the junction contained 11 bases not matched to a gene. The DNA for the CDR3 is TGTGCCAGCAGCAAAGCGACAGGGCCTCTTGATACGCAGTATTTT. This codes for CASSKATGPLDTQYF.

J is TRBJ1-4 and V is TRBV27, with TRBD1 identical over 10 bases. J lost 0 bases, V lost 5 bases, and 9 bases had no gene match. The V gene's germline CDR1 is MNHEY and CDR2 SMNVEV (reference sequence). The CDR3 has 18 residues. The CDR3 region is CASSRQGAFGPTNEKLFF. The CDR3 coding sequence is TGTGCCAGCAGTCGACAGGGGGCGTTTGGGCCAACTAATGAAAAACTGTTTTTT.

This chain links TRBV10-2 with TRBJ1-1, with TRBD1 as a possible D gene (6 bases). Trimming stripped 7 bases from V and 1 base from J, with 16 bases between. The germline V gene encodes CDR1 WSHSY and CDR2 SAAADI. This CDR3 has 15 amino acids. CDR3 residues: CASKGGGIRNTEAFF. The CDR3 DNA reads TGCGCCAGCAAGGGGGGAGGGATTAGGAACACTGAAGCTTTCTTT.

This chain links TRBV9 with TRBJ1-2; D not resolved. Germline CDR1 and CDR2: SGDLS and YYNGEE. This CDR3 has 14 residues. With 3 bases removed from V and 1 base from J, the gap between germline ends came to 10 bases. CDR3 sequence: CASSGITDNYGYTF. The CDR3 DNA reads TGTGCCAGCAGCGGGATTACAGATAACTATGGCTACACCTTC.

This clone was counted once. The gene calls are TRBV9 and TRBJ1-2, with 7 bases lining up with TRBD1. CDR1 and CDR2 from the germline V gene are SGDLS and YYNGEE. This CDR3 region has 14 residues. V was pared by 2 bases and J by 0 bases, with 1 base of the junction left unmatched. CDR3 protein: CASSVGTANYGYTF. The CDR3 DNA is TGTGCCAGCAGCGTGGGGACAGCTAACTATGGCTACACCTTC.